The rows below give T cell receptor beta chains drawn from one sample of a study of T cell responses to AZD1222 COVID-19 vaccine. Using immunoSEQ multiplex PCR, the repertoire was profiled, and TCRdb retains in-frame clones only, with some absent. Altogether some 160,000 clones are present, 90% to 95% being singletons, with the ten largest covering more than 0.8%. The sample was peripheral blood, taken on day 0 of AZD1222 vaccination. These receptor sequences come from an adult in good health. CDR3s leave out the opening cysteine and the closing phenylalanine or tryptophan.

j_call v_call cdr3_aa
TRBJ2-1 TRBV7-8 ASSLEFAANEQF
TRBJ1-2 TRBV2 ASSLGRPGYYGYT
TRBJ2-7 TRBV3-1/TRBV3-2 ASSRRLAEGYEQY
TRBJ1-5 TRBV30 AWSVRENQPQH
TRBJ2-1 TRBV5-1 ASSLGASYNEQF
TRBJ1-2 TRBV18 ASSSGQGIFYGYT
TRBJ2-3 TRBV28 ASTGTDTQY
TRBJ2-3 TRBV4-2 ASSNGIAGGPPDTQY
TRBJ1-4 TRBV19 ASSNRPNEKLF
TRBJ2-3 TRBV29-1 SASKPGIPDTQY
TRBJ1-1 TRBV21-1 ASNKVGDLNTEAF
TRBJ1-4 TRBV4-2 ASSQDNTANEKLF
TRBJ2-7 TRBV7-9 ASSLTGVLDYEQY
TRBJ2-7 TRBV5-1 ASSLSGTGYSYEQY
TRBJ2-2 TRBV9 ASSALRDRPGELF
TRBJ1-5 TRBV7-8 ASSPRTGNQPQH
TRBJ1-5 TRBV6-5 ASIQGPREQPQH
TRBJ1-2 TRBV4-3 ASSQDRENYGYT
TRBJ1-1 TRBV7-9 ASSLGQMNTEAF
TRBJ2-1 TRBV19 ASEPMGSLSNEQF
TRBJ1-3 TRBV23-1 ASNKNRGDGSGNTIY
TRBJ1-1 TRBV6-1 ASSEGYTEAF
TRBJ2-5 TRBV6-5 ASSLGQGAFRTQY
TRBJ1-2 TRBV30 AWSVPSYGYT
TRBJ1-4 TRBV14 ASSQDVGALATNEKLF
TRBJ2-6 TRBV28 ASSLASSGANVLT
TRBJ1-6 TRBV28 ASSLSPSLGNSPLH